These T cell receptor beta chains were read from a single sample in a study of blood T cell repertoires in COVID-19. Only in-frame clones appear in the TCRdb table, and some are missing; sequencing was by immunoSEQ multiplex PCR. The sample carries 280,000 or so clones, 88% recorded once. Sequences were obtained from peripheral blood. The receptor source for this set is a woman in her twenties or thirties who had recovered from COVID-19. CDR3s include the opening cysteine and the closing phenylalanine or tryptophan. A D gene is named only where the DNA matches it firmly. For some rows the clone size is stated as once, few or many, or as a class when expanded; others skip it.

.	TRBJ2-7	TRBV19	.	TGTGCCAGTAACCCCCGGGGGGCGTCCTCCTACGAGCAGTACTTC	CASNPRGASSYEQYF
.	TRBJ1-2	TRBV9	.	TGTGCCAGCAGCGTAGGAGGGTTGGGCAGGGGCTATGGCTACACCTTC	CASSVGGLGRGYGYTF
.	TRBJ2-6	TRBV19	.	TGTGCCAGTAGTATAAGGTCTCGGGGAAACTCTGGGGCCAACGTCCTGACTTTC	CASSIRSRGNSGANVLTF
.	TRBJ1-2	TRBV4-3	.	TGCGCCAGCAGCCTCCTTGGACAAGGCTATGGCTACACCTTC	CASSLLGQGYGYTF
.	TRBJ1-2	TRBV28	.	TGTGCCAGCAGTTTACTCGGGACAAGGAACTATGGCTACACCTTC	CASSLLGTRNYGYTF
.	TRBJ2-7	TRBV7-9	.	TGTGCCAGCAGCTCGGGGGGACACCCCTACGAGCAGTACTTC	CASSSGGHPYEQYF
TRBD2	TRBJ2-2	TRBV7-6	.	TGTGCCAGCAGCCTACTAGCGGGGGGGTCCAAGGGGGAGCTGTTTTTT	CASSLLAGGSKGELFF
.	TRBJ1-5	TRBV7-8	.	TGTGCCAGCAGCTATTTGGCACAGGGACGGAATCAGCCCCAGCATTTT	CASSYLAQGRNQPQHF
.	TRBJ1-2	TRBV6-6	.	TGTGCCAGCGGTCTAGCGTCGGGATACTATGGCTACACCTTC	CASGLASGYYGYTF
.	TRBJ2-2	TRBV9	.	TGTGCCAGCAGCGTAGGGGGCGGCACCGGGGAGCTGTTTTTT	CASSVGGGTGELFF
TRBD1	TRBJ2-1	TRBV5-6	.	TGTGCCAGCAGCTCCGGACAGGGTGGGAACAATGAGCAGTTCTTC	CASSSGQGGNNEQFF
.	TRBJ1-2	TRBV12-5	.	TGTGCTAGTGGTTTGGTACCCCCGGGTTATCTGGATTCTAACTATGGCTACACCTTC	CASGLVPPGYLDSNYGYTF
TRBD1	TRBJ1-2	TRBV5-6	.	TGTGCCAGCACCGCAACAGGGGATTGGGGCTACACCTTC	CASTATGDWGYTF
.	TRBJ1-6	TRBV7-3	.	TGTGCCAGCAGCTCTCGTCAACGGAGCTATAATTCACCCCTCCACTTT	CASSSRQRSYNSPLHF
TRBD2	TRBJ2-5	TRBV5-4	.	TGTGCCAGCAGCCTAGCGGGGGGGGCGCAAGAGACCCAGTACTTC	CASSLAGGAQETQYF
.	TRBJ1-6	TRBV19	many	TGTGCCAGTACCCGACAGGACGGCAATTCACCCCTCCACTTT	CASTRQDGNSPLHF
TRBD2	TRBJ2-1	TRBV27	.	TGTGCCAGCACCCTAGCGGGGGGACGCAGGGGAAATGAGCAGTTCTTC	CASTLAGGRRGNEQFF
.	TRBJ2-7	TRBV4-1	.	TGCGCCAGCAGCCAAGCTGAGGAGTCCTACGAGCAGTACTTC	CASSQAEESYEQYF
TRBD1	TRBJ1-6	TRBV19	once	TGTGCCAGTAGCATAATAGGGGGGACAGCGGAATTGTATTCACCCCTCCACTTT	CASSIIGGTAELYSPLHF
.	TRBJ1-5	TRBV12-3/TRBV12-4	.	TGTGCCAGCAGTTTCCGGGGGGGTCAGCCCCAGCATTTT	CASSFRGGQPQHF
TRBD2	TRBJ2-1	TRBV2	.	TGTGCCAGCAGGGAACCTAGCGGGGGGAACAATGAGCAGTTCTTC	CASREPSGGNNEQFF
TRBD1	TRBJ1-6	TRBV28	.	TGTGCCAGCAGTTTAAACAGGGGATCACCCCTCCACTTT	CASSLNRGSPLHF
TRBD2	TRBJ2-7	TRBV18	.	TGTGCCAGCTCACCGAGGGGACGGGGGGGGAGTTACGAGCAGTACTTC	CASSPRGRGGSYEQYF
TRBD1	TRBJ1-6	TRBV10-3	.	TGTGCCATCAGTGGACAGGGTTGGGGATCACCCCTCCACTTT	CAISGQGWGSPLHF
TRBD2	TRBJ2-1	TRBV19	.	TGTGCCAGTCGGACTAGCGGGGGGTACAATGAGCAGTTCTTC	CASRTSGGYNEQFF
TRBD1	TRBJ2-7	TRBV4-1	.	TGCGCCAGCAGCCAAGAACCTGGGACAGAGCACGAGCAGTACTTC	CASSQEPGTEHEQYF
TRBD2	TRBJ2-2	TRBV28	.	TGTGCCAGCAGCACCACCGGACTAGCGGGGACCGGGGAGCTGTTTTTT	CASSTTGLAGTGELFF
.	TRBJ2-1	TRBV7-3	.	TGTGCCAGCAGCTTCAGCGGGAATGAGCAGTTCTTC	CASSFSGNEQFF
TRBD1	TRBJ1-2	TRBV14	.	TGTGCCAGCAGCCACGGAAACCGGGACAGGGATCTCACGGGTGGCTACACCTTC	CASSHGNRDRDLTGGYTF
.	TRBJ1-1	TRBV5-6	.	TGTGCCAGCAGCCGACCGGGAGGAGGCACTGAAGCTTTCTTT	CASSRPGGGTEAFF
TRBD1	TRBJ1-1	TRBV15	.	TGTGCCACCAGCAGCTACACAGGGGGCACTGAAGCTTTCTTT	CATSSYTGGTEAFF
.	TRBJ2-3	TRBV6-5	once	TGTGCCAGCAGTTACTCGAATATACTCGATACGCAGTATTTT	CASSYSNILDTQYF
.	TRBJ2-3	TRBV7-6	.	TGTGCCAGCAGCTTAGGATCTATAAGCACAGATACGCAGTATTTT	CASSLGSISTDTQYF
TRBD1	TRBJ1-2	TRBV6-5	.	TGTGCCAGCAGTTCCACCGGGACAGGGGGCAATGGCTACACCTTC	CASSSTGTGGNGYTF
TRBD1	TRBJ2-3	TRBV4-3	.	TGCGCCAGCAGCCACAGGGACAGGGCGGCAGATACGCAGTATTTT	CASSHRDRAADTQYF
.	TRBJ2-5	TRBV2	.	TGTGCCAGCACCGCCGATACAGGGAATCAAGAGACCCAGTACTTC	CASTADTGNQETQYF
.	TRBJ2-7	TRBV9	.	TGTGCCAGCAGCGTAGTTGACACCTCCTACGAGCAGTACTTC	CASSVVDTSYEQYF
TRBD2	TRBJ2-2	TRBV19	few	TGTGCCAGTTCCCCCCGGCGGGGGGCTAAGAACACCGGGGAGCTGTTTTTT	CASSPRRGAKNTGELFF